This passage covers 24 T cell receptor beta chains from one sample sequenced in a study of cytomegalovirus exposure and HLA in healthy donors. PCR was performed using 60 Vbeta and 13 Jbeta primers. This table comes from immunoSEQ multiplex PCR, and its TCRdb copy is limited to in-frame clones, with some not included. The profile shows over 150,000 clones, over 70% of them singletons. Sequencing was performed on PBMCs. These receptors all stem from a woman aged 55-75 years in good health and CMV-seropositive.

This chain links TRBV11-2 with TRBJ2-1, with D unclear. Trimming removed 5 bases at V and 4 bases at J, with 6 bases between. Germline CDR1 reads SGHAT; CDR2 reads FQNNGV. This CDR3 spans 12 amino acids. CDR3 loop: CASSDNYNEQFF. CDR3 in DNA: TGTGCCAGCAGCGACAATTACAATGAGCAGTTCTTC.

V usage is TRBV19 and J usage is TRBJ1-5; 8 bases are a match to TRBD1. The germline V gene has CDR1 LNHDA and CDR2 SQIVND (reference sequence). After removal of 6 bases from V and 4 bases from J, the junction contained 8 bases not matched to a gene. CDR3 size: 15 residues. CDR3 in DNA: TGTGCCAGTAGCCCGACAGGGGTTATGAATCAGCCCCAGCATTTT. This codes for CASSPTGVMNQPQHF.

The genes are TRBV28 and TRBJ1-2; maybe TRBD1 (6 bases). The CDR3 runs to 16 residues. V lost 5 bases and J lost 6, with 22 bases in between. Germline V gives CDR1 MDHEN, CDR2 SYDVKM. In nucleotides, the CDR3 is TGTGCCAGCAGTCGGCCAGGGGTCTCCACTCTGGATGGCTACACCTTC. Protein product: CASSRPGVSTLDGYTF.

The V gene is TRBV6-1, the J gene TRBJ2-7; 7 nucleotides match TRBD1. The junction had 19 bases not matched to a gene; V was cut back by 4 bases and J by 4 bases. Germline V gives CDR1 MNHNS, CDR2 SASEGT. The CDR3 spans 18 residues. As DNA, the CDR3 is TGTGCCAGCAGTGGGGAACAGGGGCGGCCAACCATCCCTTACGAGCAGTACTTC. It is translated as CASSGEQGRPTIPYEQYF.

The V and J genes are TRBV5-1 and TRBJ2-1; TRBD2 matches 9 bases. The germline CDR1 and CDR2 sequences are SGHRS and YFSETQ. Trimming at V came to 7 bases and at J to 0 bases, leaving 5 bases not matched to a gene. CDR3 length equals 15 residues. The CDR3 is CASVSSGASYNEQFF. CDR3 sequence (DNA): TGCGCCAGCGTTTCTAGCGGGGCCTCCTACAATGAGCAGTTCTTC.

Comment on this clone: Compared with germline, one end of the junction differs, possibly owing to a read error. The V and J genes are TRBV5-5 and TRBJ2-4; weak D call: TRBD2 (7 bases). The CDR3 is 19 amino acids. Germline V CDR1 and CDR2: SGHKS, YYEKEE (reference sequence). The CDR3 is CASSLYWTRGGLAKNSQYF. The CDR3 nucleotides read TGTGCCAGCAGCTTGTACTGGACTAGAGGGGGTCTAGCCAAAAACAGTCAGTACTTC. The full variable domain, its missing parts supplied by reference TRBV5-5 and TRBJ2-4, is DAGVTQSPTHLIKTRGQQVTLRCSPISGHKSVSWYQQVLGQGPQFIFQYYEKEERGRGNFPDRFSARQFPNYSSELNVNALLLGDSALYLCASSLYWTRGGLAKNSQYFGAGTRLSVL.

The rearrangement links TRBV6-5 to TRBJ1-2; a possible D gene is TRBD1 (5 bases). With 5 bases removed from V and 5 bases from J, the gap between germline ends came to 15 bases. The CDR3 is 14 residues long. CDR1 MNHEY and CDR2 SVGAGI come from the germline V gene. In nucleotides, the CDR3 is TGTGCCAGCAGTACCAATGCAGGGAAGTATGGCTACACCTTC. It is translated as CASSTNAGKYGYTF.

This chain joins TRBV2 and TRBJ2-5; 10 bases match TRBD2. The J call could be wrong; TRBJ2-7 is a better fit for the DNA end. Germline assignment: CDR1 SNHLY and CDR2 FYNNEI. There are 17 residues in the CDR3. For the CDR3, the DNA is TGTGCCAGCAGTGAGGAAGCGGGGGGGTTAAGCTCCTACGAGCAGTACTTC. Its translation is CASSEEAGGLSSYEQYF.

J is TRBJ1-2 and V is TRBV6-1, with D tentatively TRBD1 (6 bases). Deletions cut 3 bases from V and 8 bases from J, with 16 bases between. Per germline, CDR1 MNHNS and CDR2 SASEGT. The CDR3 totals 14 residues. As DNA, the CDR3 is TGTGCCAGCAGTGATAGGCAGGGGATGTACGGCTACACCTTC. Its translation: CASSDRQGMYGYTF.

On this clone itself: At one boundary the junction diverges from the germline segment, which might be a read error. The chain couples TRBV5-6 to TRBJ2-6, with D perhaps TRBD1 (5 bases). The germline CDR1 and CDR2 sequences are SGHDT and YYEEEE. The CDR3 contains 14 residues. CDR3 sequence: CASSPSSGANGLTF. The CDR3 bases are TGTGCCAGCAGCCCATCCTCTGGGGCCAACGGCCTGACTTTC.

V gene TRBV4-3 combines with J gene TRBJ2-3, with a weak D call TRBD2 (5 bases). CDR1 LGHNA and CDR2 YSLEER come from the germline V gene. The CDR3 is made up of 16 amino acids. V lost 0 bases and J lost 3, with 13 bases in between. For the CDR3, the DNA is TGCGCCAGCAGCCAAGAAACGGGAAGAGGGACAGATACGCAGTATTTT. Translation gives CASSQETGRGTDTQYF.

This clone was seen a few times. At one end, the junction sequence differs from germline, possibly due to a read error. The CDR3: CASSEGGRNDGYTF. The CDR3 DNA follows: TGTGCCAGCAGTGAAGGGGGGCGTAACGATGGCTACACCTTC. The genes are TRBV6-1 and TRBJ1-2; a possible D gene is TRBD1 (6 bases). Germline loops: CDR1 MNHNS, CDR2 SASEGT. The length of the CDR3 is 14 residues.

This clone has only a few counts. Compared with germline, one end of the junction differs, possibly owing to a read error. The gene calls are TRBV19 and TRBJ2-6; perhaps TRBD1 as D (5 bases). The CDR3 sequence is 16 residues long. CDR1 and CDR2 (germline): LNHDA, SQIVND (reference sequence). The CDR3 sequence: CASSLPTGSWANGLTF. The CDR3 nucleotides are TGTGCCAGTAGTCTCCCAACAGGATCCTGGGCCAACGGCCTGACTTTC.

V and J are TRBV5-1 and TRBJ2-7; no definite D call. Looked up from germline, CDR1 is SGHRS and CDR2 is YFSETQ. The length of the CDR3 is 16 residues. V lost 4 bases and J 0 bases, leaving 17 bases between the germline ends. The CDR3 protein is CASSRLKSGTSYEQYF. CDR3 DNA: TGCGCCAGCAGCCGCTTGAAATCAGGTACCTCCTACGAGCAGTACTTC.

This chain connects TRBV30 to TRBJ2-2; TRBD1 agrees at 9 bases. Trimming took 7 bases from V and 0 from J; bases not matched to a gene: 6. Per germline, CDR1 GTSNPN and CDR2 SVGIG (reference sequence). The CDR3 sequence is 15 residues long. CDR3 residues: CASKQGAANTGELFF. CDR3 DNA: TGTGCCTCCAAACAGGGGGCTGCGAACACCGGGGAGCTGTTTTTT.

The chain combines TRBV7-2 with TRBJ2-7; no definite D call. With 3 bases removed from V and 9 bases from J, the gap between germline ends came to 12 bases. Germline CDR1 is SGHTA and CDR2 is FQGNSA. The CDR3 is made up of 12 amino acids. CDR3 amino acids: CASSLGSAAQYF. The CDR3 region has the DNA TGTGCCAGCAGCTTGGGTTCGGCGGCGCAGTACTTC. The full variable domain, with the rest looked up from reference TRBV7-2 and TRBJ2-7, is GAGVSQSPSNKVTEKGKDVELRCDPISGHTALYWYRQSLGQGLEFLIYFQGNSAPDKSGLPSDRFSAERTGGSVSTLTIQRTQQEDSAVYLCASSLGSAAQYFGPGTRLTVT.

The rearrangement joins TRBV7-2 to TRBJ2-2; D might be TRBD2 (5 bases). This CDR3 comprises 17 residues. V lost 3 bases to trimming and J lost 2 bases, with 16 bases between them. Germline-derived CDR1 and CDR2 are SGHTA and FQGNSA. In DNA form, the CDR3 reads TGTGCCAGCAGCTTCCTTGGACGGAGACTAAACACCGGGGAGCTGTTTTTT. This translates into CASSFLGRRLNTGELFF.

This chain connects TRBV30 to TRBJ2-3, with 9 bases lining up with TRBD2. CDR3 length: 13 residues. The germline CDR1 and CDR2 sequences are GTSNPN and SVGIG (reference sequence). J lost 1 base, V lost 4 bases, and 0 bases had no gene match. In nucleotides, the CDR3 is TGTGCCTGGACTAGCGGGGGCACAGATACGCAGTATTTT. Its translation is CAWTSGGTDTQYF. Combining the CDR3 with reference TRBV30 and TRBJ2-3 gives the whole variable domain SQTIHQWPATLVQPVGSPLSLECTVEGTSNPNLYWYRQAAGRGLQLLFYSVGIGQISSEVPQNLSASRPQDRQFILSSKKLLLSDSGFYLCAWTSGGTDTQYFGPGTRLTVL.

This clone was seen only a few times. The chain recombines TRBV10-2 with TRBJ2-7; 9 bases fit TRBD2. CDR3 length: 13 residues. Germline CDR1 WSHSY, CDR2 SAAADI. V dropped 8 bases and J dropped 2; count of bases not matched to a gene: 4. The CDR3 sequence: CASVAGAAYEQYF. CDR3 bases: TGCGCCAGCGTAGCGGGGGCCGCCTACGAGCAGTACTTC.

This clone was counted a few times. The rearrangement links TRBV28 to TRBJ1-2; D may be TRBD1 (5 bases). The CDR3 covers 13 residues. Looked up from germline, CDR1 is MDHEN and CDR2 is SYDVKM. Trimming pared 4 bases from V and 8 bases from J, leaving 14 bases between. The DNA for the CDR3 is TGTGCCAGCAGTTCTTCAGGGATGGGGGGCTACACCTTC. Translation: CASSSSGMGGYTF.

CDR3 bases: TGTGCCAGCAGTCAAGGAGGTACCGAAAACTATGGCTACACCTTC. This translates into CASSQGGTENYGYTF. The chain couples TRBV25-1 to TRBJ1-2; D gene uncertain. CDR1 MGHDK and CDR2 SYGVNS come from the germline V gene. V was clipped by 5 bases and J by 2 bases, with 15 bases between them. The CDR3 is made up of 15 amino acids.

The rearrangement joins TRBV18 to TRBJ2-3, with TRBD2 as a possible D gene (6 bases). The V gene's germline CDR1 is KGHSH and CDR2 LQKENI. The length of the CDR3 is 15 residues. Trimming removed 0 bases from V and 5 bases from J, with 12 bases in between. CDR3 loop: CASSPPDGGGDTQYF. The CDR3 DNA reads TGTGCCAGCTCACCACCGGACGGGGGAGGAGATACGCAGTATTTT.

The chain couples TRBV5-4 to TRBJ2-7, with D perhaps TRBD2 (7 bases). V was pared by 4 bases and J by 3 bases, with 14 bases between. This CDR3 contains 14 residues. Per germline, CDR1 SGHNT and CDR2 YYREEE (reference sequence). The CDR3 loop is CASSERGGVYEQYF. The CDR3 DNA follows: TGTGCCAGCAGCGAGAGGGGGGGAGTCTACGAGCAGTACTTC.

The CDR3 here is CASSLRGSGNTIYF. In DNA, the CDR3 is TGTGCCAGCAGCTTGAGGGGCTCTGGAAACACCATATATTTT. The chain employs TRBV5-4 and TRBJ1-3, with a weak D call TRBD1 (5 bases). The V gene lost 1 base and the J gene lost 0 bases, with 5 bases spanning the gap. CDR3 size: 14 residues. The germline V gene has CDR1 SGHNT and CDR2 YYREEE (reference sequence).